This T cell receptor beta chain is from a study of T-cell memory formation after mild COVID-19. Study outcomes and limitations: Day 15 to 85 contractors were CD4/CD8 balanced; later expanders leaned CD4+.

TCRdb called the 5' RACE reads again in MiXCR, with one record for every CDR3 protein. The profile shows some 68,000 distinct CDR3 sequences, approximately 15% of them singletons. As regards this clonotype: Its antigen is still unknown.

Germline V lookup: CDR1 SEHNR, CDR2 FQNEAQ (reference sequence). The CDR3 length is 11 residues. The ends were cut back, 5 bases at V and 6 bases at J, with 8 bases in the middle. Sequencing input: PBMCs or a T cell subset sorted from them (not recorded which). The chain couples TRBV7-9 to TRBJ2-7; TRBD1 is a possible D gene (6 bases). The receptor comes from an adult woman who had mild COVID-19 (a few samples of this study predate the infection). Cell type and time point are not known. Here the CDR3 reads CASSNRAEQYF. CDR3 DNA: TGTGCCAGCAGCAACAGGGCCGAGCAGTACTTC.